The sequence of this T cell receptor (beta chain) was determined in a study of blood T cell repertoires in COVID-19 (dated by TCRdb to 2019 to 2021). With respect to the entire study: The collaborator samples originated in the United States, Italy and Spain and spanned the acute and convalescent phases of COVID-19. The dataset comprised deeply sampled blood TCRbeta repertoires from subjects exposed to, actively infected with, or recovered from COVID-19. HLA class I and class II types, where available, came from metadata supplied by the sample provider rather than from assay-based typing. Nearly every sample came with metadata listing a de-identified subject ID, COVID-19 status, age in years and sex. The prospective study material was composed of cDNA or gDNA derived from T cells, B-cell-depleted T cells, or PBMCs. The samples were drawn from two sources: the first 160 participants of the ongoing ImmuneRACE study, and 950 to 1,500 subjects contributed by 6 global collaborators. A freely available public database, intended as a resource for researchers studying the immune response to SARS-CoV-2, is where the repertoires were released. Here is what the overall study found, with its caveats: The quantity of clinical and demographic metadata differed by source and by participant and was supplied without curation.

TCRbeta CDR3 regions were amplified from genomic DNA by means of the immunoSEQ Assay, a bias-controlled multiplex PCR. Per the authors' processing: Within the assay, amplification of reference gene primers was used to estimate how many nucleated cells each sample contained. To quantify the absolute abundance of each unique TCRbeta CDR3 rearrangement, sequence reads were collapsed and filtered. For each sample, productive Simpson clonality was calculated as the square root of Simpson's diversity index across productive rearrangements. TCRdb obtained this table from immuneACCESS and retained in-frame rearrangements with V and J assigned. These tables miss some clones; where compared with another copy, unresolved V genes account for less than half of the shortfall, and the remainder is unexplained. V, J and clone size reflect that table, while D and trimming were determined from the DNA. The sample table shows 55,000 to 85,000 clones, and more than 75% are seen once. In total, the top ten clones hold about 0.8% of the sample.

Inclusive of the bounding cysteine and phenylalanine, the CDR3 is 14 residues long. The DNA shown is the 42-base CDR3, in frame from base 1. Clipping removes 3 bases from V and 8 bases from J, with 9 as the unmatched junction base count. From the germline V gene, CDR1 is LGHNA and CDR2 is YSLEER. Collaborating institutions collected whole blood in K2EDTA tubes following their own protocols. For TCRbeta analysis, collaborators shipped samples as frozen whole blood, isolated PBMCs, or DNA extracted from either of those sample types. In this sample, this clone turned up a few times. Its antigen target is currently unknown. Nothing much larger sits one base from this clone, and base qualities are not available.

The chain employs TRBV4-3 and TRBJ1-2; TRBD1 fits 7 bases in the junction. Sequenced input: peripheral blood. This TCR was sampled from an older woman with acute or convalescent COVID-19. The nucleotides read TGCGCCAGCAGCCACGCGGGGACAGCCGGCGGCTACACCTTC. This encodes CASSHAGTAGGYTF.